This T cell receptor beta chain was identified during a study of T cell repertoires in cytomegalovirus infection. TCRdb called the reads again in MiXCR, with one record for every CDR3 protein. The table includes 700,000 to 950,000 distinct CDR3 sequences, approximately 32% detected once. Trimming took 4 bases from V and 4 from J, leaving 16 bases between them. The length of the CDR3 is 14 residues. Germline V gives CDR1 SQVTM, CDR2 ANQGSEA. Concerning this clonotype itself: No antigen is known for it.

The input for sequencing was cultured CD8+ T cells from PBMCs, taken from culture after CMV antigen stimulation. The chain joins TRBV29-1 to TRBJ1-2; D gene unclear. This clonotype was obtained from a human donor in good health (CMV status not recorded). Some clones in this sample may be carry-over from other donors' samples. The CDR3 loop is CSVGATGPLYGYTF. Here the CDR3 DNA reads TGCAGCGTTGGTGCCACCGGGCCCCTCTATGGCTACACCTTC.